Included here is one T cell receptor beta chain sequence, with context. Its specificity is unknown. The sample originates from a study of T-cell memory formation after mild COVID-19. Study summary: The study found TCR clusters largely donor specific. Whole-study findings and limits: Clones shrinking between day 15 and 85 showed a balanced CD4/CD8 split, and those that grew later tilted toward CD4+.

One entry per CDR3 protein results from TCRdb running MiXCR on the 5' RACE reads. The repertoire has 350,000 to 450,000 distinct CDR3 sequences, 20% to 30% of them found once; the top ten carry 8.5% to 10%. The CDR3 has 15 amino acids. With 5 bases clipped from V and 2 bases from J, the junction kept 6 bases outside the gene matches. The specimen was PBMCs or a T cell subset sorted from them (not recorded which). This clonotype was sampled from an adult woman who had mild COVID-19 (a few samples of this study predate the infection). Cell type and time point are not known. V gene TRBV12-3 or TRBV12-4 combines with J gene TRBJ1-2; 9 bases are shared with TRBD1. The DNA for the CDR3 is TGTGCCAGCAGTATCAAAGGACAGGGGAACTATGGCTACACCTTC. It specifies CASSIKGQGNYGYTF.